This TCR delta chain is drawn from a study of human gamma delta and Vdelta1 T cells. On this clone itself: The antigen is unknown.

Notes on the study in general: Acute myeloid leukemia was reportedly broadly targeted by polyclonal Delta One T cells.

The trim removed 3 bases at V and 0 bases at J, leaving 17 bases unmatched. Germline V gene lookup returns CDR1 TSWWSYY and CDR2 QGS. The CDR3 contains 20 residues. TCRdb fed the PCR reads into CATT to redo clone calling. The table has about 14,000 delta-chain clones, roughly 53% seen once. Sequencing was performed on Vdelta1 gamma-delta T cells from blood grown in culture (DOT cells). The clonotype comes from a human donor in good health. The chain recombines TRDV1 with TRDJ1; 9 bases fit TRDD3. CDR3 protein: CALGELSPSTGGPYTDKLIF. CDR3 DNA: TGTGCTCTTGGGGAGTTGAGCCCCAGTACTGGGGGACCGTACACCGATAAACTCATCTTT.